This TCR beta chain comes out of a study of T cell clonality in common variable immunodeficiency. Study conclusions and caveats: Compared with healthy controls, CVID subjects showed increased TCRbeta clonality, mostly in about a third.

This CDR3 is built from 13 residues. Germline loops: CDR1 SQVTM, CDR2 ANQGSEA. V lost 2 bases and J 5 bases, leaving 12 bases between the germline ends. Many counts were recorded for this clone. Its specificity is unknown. The CDR3 is cut off 3 residues early in the read; its end comes from the germline J gene. Measured with immunoSEQ multiplex PCR; TCRdb has only the in-frame clones, and not every one. Recorded here are about 33,000 clones, none singletons. The genes are TRBV29-1 and TRBJ1-1; maybe TRBD1 (6 bases). The sequenced material came from peripheral blood mononuclear cells. This TCR was recovered from a person between 18 and 75 years old in good health. The CDR3 spells CSVETGYDTEAFF. Incomplete CDR3 DNA: TGCAGCGTTGAAACAGGGTATGATACTGAA.